This TCR beta chain was profiled in a study of T and B cells in COVID-19 patients (dated by TCRdb to the early 2020s). Context from the whole study: Using TRB and IGH repertoire sequencing of peripheral blood, the study characterized adaptive immunity in COVID-19 patients who had active infection or had recovered. An age-matched reference group of about 40 healthy donors negative for COVID-19 antibodies was used as the comparison for repertoire analyses. In the active-infection cohort, about 60% of the 20 patients were critically ill and required mechanical ventilation or ECMO. Median age was around 35 years in the recovered cohort versus about 68 years in the active-infection cohort. The recovered cohort included around 18 patients who contributed some 21 samples, and most of those patients had mild to moderate COVID-19 that was managed on an outpatient basis. Comorbidities linked to unfavorable COVID-19 outcome were present in 18 of 20 patients in the active-infection cohort. As many as 9 follow-up blood samples were taken per patient, and some of the samples covered different disease stages within the same individual. Over 7 million TCR sequences were analysed from a TCR and BCR sequence repository that comprised over 35 patients and some 70 time points. A couple of patients were included in both the recovered and active cohorts because samples were available from active disease and after recovery.

Genomic DNA extracted from blood, in amounts of about 240-550 ng, served as the starting material for amplifying TRB repertoires. Points the paper makes about the study in general: Blood samples from mildly ill patients during symptoms and early samples from severe cases were scarce. It was stated that prospective validation of the reported TCR clusters was required before the clusters could be put to clinical use. Specific T cell subsets (CD4+/Treg/CD8+) and sorted SARS-CoV-2-responsive or tetramer+ T cells had not yet been sequenced, with those experiments still ongoing. Patients with COVID-19 were reported to show strongly skewed TRBV/TRBJ gene usage. The recovered cohort had 2,331 exclusive TCR clusters, including some 30 low-pGen clusters. The size of the cohort was considered insufficient for assessing HLA contributions to COVID-19 susceptibility or severity. TRB repertoires were found to be highly clonal in active COVID-19, whereas diversity and richness at recovery were found to rise above healthy donor levels.

At the junction V is shortened by 3 bases and J by 4 bases, with 9 bases in between. Including cysteine and phenylalanine, the CDR3 has 14 amino acids. The only DNA kept is the CDR3, 42 bases in frame from the first base. CDR1 and CDR2 are read off the germline V gene as KGHDR and SFDVKD. Regarding this clonotype: It lacks a known antigen. No quality values exist for individual bases; no much larger clone is one base distant.

Sequencer: Illumina MiSeq. Multiplex PCR with BIOMED2 TRB-A/B primer pools was used to amplify TRB rearrangements. Illumina-compatible adapters and 7-nucleotide sample barcodes were attached to the amplicons in two consecutive PCRs. All library PCRs used Phusion HS II polymerase. The amplicons were purified from gel with the NucleoSpin Gel and PCR Clean-up kit, measured on Qubit, and combined at 4 nM. Amplicon pool quality was checked on an Agilent 2100 Bioanalyzer before Illumina next-generation sequencing. The study's own analysis went as follows. Annotation of TRB rearrangements was performed with MiXCR 3.0.8 using the default MiXCR reference library. Non-productive reads and sequences with fewer than 2 reads were excluded, and each unique CDR3 nucleotide sequence counted as one clone. R 3.5.1 was used to calculate clonality, diversity, richness and V-J gene usage. GLIPH2 was used to cluster TCRs by CDR3 similarity, and OLGA was used to calculate generation probabilities. Only GLIPH2 clusters with at least four unique TCR clonotypes present in at least three individuals were retained. Clones were called with MiXCR by TCRdb after fastp trimmed the public reads at Q25, and only in-frame beta chains were retained. Every distinct CDR3 protein forms one entry, paired with its most common genes and DNA. The V and J calls and clone size are TCRdb's, not the authors'. The sample includes thousands of distinct CDR3 sequences, with roughly 27% observed a single time. The ten largest clones capture approximately 35% of the sample.

Material: blood. The receptor's source is a human donor with active COVID-19. The donor label of this sample is uncertain. In this chain, TRBV24-1 is recombined with TRBJ2-1; 6 matching bases give a weak D call of TRBD1. The DNA sequence reads TGTGCCACCAGTGATCGACAGGCGTACAATGAGCAGTTCTTC. It encodes CATSDRQAYNEQFF.